These 23 T cell receptor beta chains were sequenced from one sample in a study of T-cell reconstitution after alpha-beta-depleted transplantation in children. It was with unique molecular identifiers that the TCRbeta library was prepared. TCRdb recomputed calls from the PCR reads with MiXCR, one row per CDR3 protein. The sample consists of roughly 790,000 distinct CDR3 sequences, around 17% of them appearing once. This specimen consisted of PBMCs, mostly from graft donor cells, obtained 360 days after TCRalphabeta/CD19-depleted stem cell transplant. These receptors were taken from a male patient younger than 18 who had a stem cell transplant for acute lymphoblastic leukemia, so the T cells may come from the graft donor.

This clonotype was picked up a small number of times. This chain uses TRBV7-9 with TRBJ2-7; TRBD1 matches at 8 bases. Looked up from germline, CDR1 is SEHNR and CDR2 is FQNEAQ (reference sequence). V shed 4 bases, J shed 2 bases, and the junction held 7 bases outside the gene matches. The CDR3 contains 15 residues. In nucleotides, the CDR3 is TGTGCCAGCAGCTGCCCGGACAGGGATCCCTACGAGCAGTACTTC. This codes for CASSCPDRDPYEQYF.

The chain combines TRBV5-1 with TRBJ1-3, with D unresolved. Germline V gene lookup returns CDR1 SGHRS and CDR2 YFSETQ. V was shortened by 0 bases and J by 1 base, with 11 bases between the two germline ends. The CDR3 sequence is 16 residues long. The CDR3 sequence: CASSLAGRSSGNTIYF. The CDR3 nucleotides are TGCGCCAGCAGCTTGGCCGGGAGGAGTTCTGGAAACACCATATATTTT.

This clonotype was counted only a few times. The chain uses TRBV12-3 or TRBV12-4 and TRBJ1-2; 11 nucleotides match TRBD1. Trimming removed 5 bases from V and 5 bases from J; junction bases left unmatched: 7. The CDR3 runs to 15 residues. DNA of the CDR3: TGTGCCAGCAGTCCAAGGACAGGGGGCAAGTATGGCTACACCTTC. Its translation: CASSPRTGGKYGYTF.

This clonotype turned up a few times. The genes are TRBV4-1 and TRBJ2-5; perhaps D is TRBD1 or TRBD2 (7 bases each). Germline V CDR1 and CDR2: MGHRA, YSYEKL. Trimming cost V 7 bases and J 4 bases, with 16 bases left between them. The CDR3 spans 14 residues. The CDR3 here is CASTPRGGLETQYF. The CDR3 DNA sequence: TGCGCCAGCACCCCCAGGGGGGGTCTAGAGACCCAGTACTTC.

This clonotype was seen only a few times. This chain links TRBV20-1 with TRBJ2-2, with D possibly matching TRBD1 (6 bases). The germline V gene encodes CDR1 DFQATT and CDR2 SNEGSKA (reference sequence). CDR3 size: 16 residues. Trimming shortened V by 2 bases and J by 2 bases, and 15 bases separated the two germline ends. The CDR3 DNA is TGCAGTGCTAGACACAGGGCTGGGGTAAACACCGGGGAGCTGTTTTTT. Its translation is CSARHRAGVNTGELFF.

This clonotype was detected once. This may stem from a read error, because a much larger clone lies one nucleotide away. This chain links TRBV20-1 with TRBJ2-7, with a possible D match to TRBD2 (6 bases). CDR3 length: 15 amino acids. Germline lookup yields CDR1 DFQATT and CDR2 SNEGSKA (reference sequence). The CDR3 coding sequence is TGCAGTGCTCCCAGCCGTAGCGGCTCTTTCTACGAGCGGTACTTC. This translates into CSAPSRSGSFYERYF.

This clonotype turned up a few times. The chain links TRBV20-1 to TRBJ2-5; 8 bases agree with TRBD2. V gave up 6 bases and J gave up 5 bases; unmatched junction bases: 14. The CDR3 contains 15 residues. Germline loops: CDR1 DFQATT, CDR2 SNEGSKA (reference sequence). DNA for the CDR3: TGCAGTGCCAGTCGAGCGCGGGGGGTCAGGGAGACCCAGTACTTC. Translating gives CSASRARGVRETQYF.

This chain connects TRBV7-8 to TRBJ2-1; TRBD2 might be the D (6 bases). The CDR3 length is 17 residues. From germline, CDR1 is SGHVS and CDR2 FQNEAQ. Trimming left V 4 bases short and J 6 bases short, with 22 bases between. The CDR3, as DNA: TGTGCCAGCAGCTCCCGGGTGGGGCCGGGAGTGCGCAATGAGCAGTTCTTC. Its protein product is CASSSRVGPGVRNEQFF.

The chain couples TRBV5-1 to TRBJ2-2; D is ambiguous. This CDR3 comprises 13 residues. CDR1 and CDR2 (germline): SGHRS, YFSETQ. Between the trimmed V and J ends, which lost 4 bases and 6 bases, there was a span of 10 bases. The CDR3 DNA follows: TGCGCCAGCAGCCGTCGGGTGCCCGGGGAGCTGTTTTTT. Its translation: CASSRRVPGELFF.

The rearrangement joins TRBV5-1 to TRBJ2-7; 9 bases match TRBD2. After removal of 0 bases from V and 3 bases from J, the junction contained 7 bases not matched to a gene. This CDR3 spans 16 amino acids. Per germline, CDR1 SGHRS and CDR2 YFSETQ. The CDR3 sequence: CASSLGLGLAIYEQYF. The CDR3 nucleotides read TGCGCCAGCAGCTTGGGATTAGGACTAGCGATCTACGAGCAGTACTTC.

The rearrangement joins TRBV20-1 to TRBJ1-3; D is possibly TRBD1 (5 bases). Germline V gene sequence: CDR1 DFQATT, CDR2 SNEGSKA (reference sequence). V lost 6 bases, J lost 2 bases, and 14 bases lay in between. The CDR3 sequence is 14 residues long. Written as DNA, the CDR3 is TGCAGTGCCGCTAGGGACGCTGCTGGAAACACCATATATTTT. It codes for CSAARDAAGNTIYF.

This clonotype was counted between two and nine times. The V and J genes are TRBV18 and TRBJ2-1, with D unclear. The germline V gene has CDR1 KGHSH and CDR2 LQKENI. V lost 3 bases to trimming and J lost 4 bases, with 19 bases between them. The CDR3 has 17 residues. The chain's CDR3 is CASSPPPLRPIYNEQFF. DNA for the CDR3: TGTGCCAGCTCACCGCCCCCTCTGAGACCCATTTACAATGAGCAGTTCTTC. The entire variable domain, with the rest obtained from reference TRBV18 and TRBJ2-1, is as follows: NAGVMQNPRHLVRRRGQEARLRCSPMKGHSHVYWYRQLPEEGLKFMVYLQKENIIDESGMPKERFSAEFPKEGPSILRIQQVVRGDSAAYFCASSPPPLRPIYNEQFFGPGTRLTVL.

The table lists this clonotype with a few counts. This sequence joins TRBV7-2 and TRBJ2-7; no reliable D call. CDR3 size: 14 residues. Germline loops: CDR1 SGHTA, CDR2 FQGNSA. Trimming removed 2 bases at V and 4 bases at J, with 12 bases between. The CDR3 sequence: CASSLRLSLYEQYF. The CDR3 coding sequence is TGTGCCAGCAGCTTACGCCTATCTCTTTACGAGCAGTACTTC.

This clonotype was seen only a few times. This chain joins TRBV2 and TRBJ2-7; 7 bases align to TRBD1. CDR3 length: 14 residues. Germline-derived CDR1 and CDR2 are SNHLY and FYNNEI. V was pared by 6 bases and J by 2 bases, with 7 bases of the junction left unmatched. The CDR3 DNA reads TGTGCCAGCAGCACAGGGGACCCACCCTACGAGCAGTACTTC. This encodes CASSTGDPPYEQYF.

The chain combines TRBV15 with TRBJ1-1; D unresolved. Germline CDR1 LNHNV, CDR2 YYDKDF (reference sequence). The germline V and J ends were trimmed by 1 base and 3 bases, with 3 bases remaining between them. This CDR3 comprises 12 residues. In DNA, the CDR3 is TGTGCCACCAGCAGAGGCTACACTGAAGCTTTCTTT. Amino acid sequence: CATSRGYTEAFF.

As regards this clonotype: Because it lacks the conserved phenylalanine or tryptophan at the end, this CDR3 is likely a read error. V usage is TRBV12-3 or TRBV12-4 and J usage is TRBJ2-7; 8 bases line up with TRBD1. Trimming at V came to 6 bases and at J to 8 bases, leaving 21 bases not matched to a gene. This CDR3 region has 17 residues. CDR3 sequence (DNA): TGTGCCAGCAGCCAGCAGACAGGGGCAGTCCCTCCTACGAAGCAGTACTTA. Translating gives CASSQQTGAVPPTKQYL.

The V call is TRBV7-8, the J call TRBJ2-1; D gene unclear. The CDR3 covers 15 residues. Looked up from germline, CDR1 is SGHVS and CDR2 is FQNEAQ. With 7 bases removed from V and 0 bases from J, the gap between germline ends came to 13 bases. CDR3 residues: CASTPARVSYNEQFF. CDR3 DNA: TGTGCCAGCACCCCGGCCCGGGTCTCCTACAATGAGCAGTTCTTC.

This clonotype was recorded a few times. The CDR3 DNA reads as TGTGCCAGCAGTTCCATCCCGGGAGTCACCGGGGAGCTGTTTTTT. Residues: CASSSIPGVTGELFF. The genes are TRBV27 and TRBJ2-2; D is possibly TRBD2 (6 bases). Trimming removed 4 bases from V and 4 bases from J, with 13 bases in between. The CDR3 runs 15 residues. Germline V gene sequence: CDR1 MNHEY, CDR2 SMNVEV (reference sequence).

The rearrangement links TRBV29-1 to TRBJ2-7; a possible D gene is TRBD2 (6 bases). The CDR3 runs to 18 residues. CDR1 is SQVTM, CDR2 ANQGSEA, per germline. V lost 7 bases to trimming and J lost 4 bases, with 32 bases between them. The CDR3 sequence: CSAHTLAPVDGYGYEQYF. CDR3 DNA sequence: TGCAGCGCCCATACGCTAGCGCCTGTCGACGGGTATGGATACGAGCAGTACTTC.

In this sample, this clonotype turned up a few times. The chain's CDR3 is CASSHPRGTDTRYNEQFF. The CDR3, as DNA: TGCGCCAGCAGCCATCCGAGGGGGACAGATACTCGGTACAATGAGCAGTTCTTC. The rearrangement links TRBV4-1 to TRBJ2-1, with 7 positions matching TRBD1. The CDR3 length is 18 residues. From germline, CDR1 is MGHRA and CDR2 YSYEKL. Trimming removed 3 bases from V and 4 bases from J; junction bases left unmatched: 15.

The CDR3 DNA sequence: TGTGCCAGCAGTTATCCCTCCGAAAAACTGTTTTTT. It translates to CASSYPSEKLFF. This chain connects TRBV6-2 or TRBV6-3 to TRBJ1-4; no clear D gene. The CDR3 covers 12 residues. Germline CDR1 is MNHEY and CDR2 is SVGEGT. V was clipped by 3 bases and J by 8 bases, with 7 bases between them.

This chain joins TRBV7-9 and TRBJ2-7; TRBD2 might be the D (6 bases). Germline assignment: CDR1 SEHNR and CDR2 FQNEAQ (reference sequence). The germline V and J ends were trimmed by 6 bases and 2 bases, with 14 bases remaining between them. This CDR3 comprises 14 residues. The CDR3 protein is CASSHDGSAYEQYF. CDR3 nucleotides: TGTGCCAGCAGTCACGACGGGAGCGCCTACGAGCAGTACTTC.

The chain joins TRBV6-1 to TRBJ1-3, with 7 bases lining up with TRBD1. The trim removed 2 bases at V and 4 bases at J, leaving 2 bases unmatched. Germline V gene data show CDR1 as MNHNS and CDR2 as SASEGT. The length of the CDR3 is 14 residues. CDR3 DNA sequence: TGTGCCAGCAGTGAAACAGGGGTCGGAAACACCATATATTTT. It is translated as CASSETGVGNTIYF.